This T cell receptor (beta chain) was identified in a study of T cell repertoires in cytomegalovirus infection. Study at large: CMV infection plus the matching HLA type was flagged by public TCR beta signatures.

TCRdb fed the reads into MiXCR, producing one record per CDR3 protein. This table has roughly 800,000 distinct CDR3 sequences, 29% appearing once. The count of this clonotype is one. Antigen unknown. A much larger clone lies one base from this, so it may be a read error. Broader study findings: HLA-C-restricted CMV clonotypes gave the most frequent clonotype in two of eight donors.

The germline V gene has CDR1 SGHTA and CDR2 FQGNSA. This CDR3 is built from 16 residues. Specimen: cultured CD8+ T cells from PBMCs, collected from culture after CMV antigen stimulation. This sequence joins TRBV7-2 and TRBJ1-6; the D gene is possibly TRBD1 (6 bases). The receptor was derived from a human donor in good health (CMV status not recorded). Some clones in this sample may be carry-over from other donors' samples. CDR3 DNA sequence: TGTGCCAGCAGCCCTACAGGGAGCTCCTATAATTTACCCCTCCACTTT. Translating it yields CASSPTGSSYNLPLHF. Full variable domain (outside the CDR3, taken from reference TRBV7-2 and TRBJ1-6): GAGVSQSPSNKVTEKGKDVELRCDPISGHTALYWYRQSLGQGLEFLIYFQGNSAPDKSGLPSDRFSAERTGGSVSTLTIQRTQQEDSAVYLCASSPTGSSYNLPLHFGNGTRLTVT.